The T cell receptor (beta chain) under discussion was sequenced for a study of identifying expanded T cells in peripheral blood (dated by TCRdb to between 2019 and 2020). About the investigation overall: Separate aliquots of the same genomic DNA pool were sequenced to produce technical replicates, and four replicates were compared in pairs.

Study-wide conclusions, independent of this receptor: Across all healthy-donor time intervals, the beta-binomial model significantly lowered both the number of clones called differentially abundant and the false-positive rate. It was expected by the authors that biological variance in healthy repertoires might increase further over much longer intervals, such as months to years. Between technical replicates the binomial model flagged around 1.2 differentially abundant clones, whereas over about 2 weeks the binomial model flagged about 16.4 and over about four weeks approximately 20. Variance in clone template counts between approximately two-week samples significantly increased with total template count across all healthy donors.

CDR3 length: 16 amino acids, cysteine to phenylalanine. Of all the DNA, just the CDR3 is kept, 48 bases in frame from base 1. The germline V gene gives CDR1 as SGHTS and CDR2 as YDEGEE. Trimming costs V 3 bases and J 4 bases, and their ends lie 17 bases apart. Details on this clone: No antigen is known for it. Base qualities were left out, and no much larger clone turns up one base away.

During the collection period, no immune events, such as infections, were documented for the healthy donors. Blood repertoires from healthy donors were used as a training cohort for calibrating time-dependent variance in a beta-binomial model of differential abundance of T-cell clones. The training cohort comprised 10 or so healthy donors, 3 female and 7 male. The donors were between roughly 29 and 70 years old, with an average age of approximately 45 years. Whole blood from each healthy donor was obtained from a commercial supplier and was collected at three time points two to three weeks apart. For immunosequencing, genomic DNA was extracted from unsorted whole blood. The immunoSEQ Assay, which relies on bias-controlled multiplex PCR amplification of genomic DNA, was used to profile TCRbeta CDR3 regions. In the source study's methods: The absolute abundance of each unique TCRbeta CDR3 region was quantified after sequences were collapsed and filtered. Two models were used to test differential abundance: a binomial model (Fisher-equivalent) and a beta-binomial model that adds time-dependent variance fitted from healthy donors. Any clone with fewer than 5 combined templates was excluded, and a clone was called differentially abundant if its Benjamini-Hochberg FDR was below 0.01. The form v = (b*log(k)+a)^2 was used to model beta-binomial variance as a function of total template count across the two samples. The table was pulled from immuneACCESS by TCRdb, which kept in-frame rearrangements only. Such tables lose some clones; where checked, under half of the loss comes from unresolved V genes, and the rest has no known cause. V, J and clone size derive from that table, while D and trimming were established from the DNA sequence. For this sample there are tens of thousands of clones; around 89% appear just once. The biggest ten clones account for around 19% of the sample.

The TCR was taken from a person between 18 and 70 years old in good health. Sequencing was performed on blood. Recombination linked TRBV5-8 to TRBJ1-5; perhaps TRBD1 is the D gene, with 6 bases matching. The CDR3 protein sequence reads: CASSSALGGPNQPQHF. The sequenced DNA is TGTGCCAGCAGCTCGGCCTTGGGGGGGCCAAATCAGCCCCAGCATTTT.